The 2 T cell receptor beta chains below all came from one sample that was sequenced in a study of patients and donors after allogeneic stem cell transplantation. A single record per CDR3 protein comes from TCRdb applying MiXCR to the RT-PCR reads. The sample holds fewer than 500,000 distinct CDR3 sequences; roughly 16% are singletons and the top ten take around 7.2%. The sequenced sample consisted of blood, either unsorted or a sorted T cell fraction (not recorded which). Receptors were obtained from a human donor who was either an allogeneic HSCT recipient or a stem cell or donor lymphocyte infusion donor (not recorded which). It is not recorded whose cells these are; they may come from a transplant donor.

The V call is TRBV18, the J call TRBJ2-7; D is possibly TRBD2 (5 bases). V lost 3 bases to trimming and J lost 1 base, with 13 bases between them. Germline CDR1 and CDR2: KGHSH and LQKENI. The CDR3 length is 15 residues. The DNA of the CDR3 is TGTGCCAGCTCACCCCCCCCGGGGAGTTCCTACGAGCAGTACTTC. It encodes CASSPPPGSSYEQYF.

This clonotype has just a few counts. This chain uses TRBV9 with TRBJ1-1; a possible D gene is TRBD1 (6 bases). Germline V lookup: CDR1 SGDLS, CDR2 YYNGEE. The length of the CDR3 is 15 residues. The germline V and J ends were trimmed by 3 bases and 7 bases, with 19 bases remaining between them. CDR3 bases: TGTGCCAGCAGCGATCACAGGGCGCTAGGGGGTGAAGCTTTCTTT. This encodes CASSDHRALGGEAFF. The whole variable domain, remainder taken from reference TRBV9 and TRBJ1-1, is DSGVTQTPKHLITATGQRVTLRCSPRSGDLSVYWYQQSLDQGLQFLIQYYNGEERAKGNILERFSAQQFPDLHSELNLSSLELGDSALYFCASSDHRALGGEAFFGQGTRLTVV.